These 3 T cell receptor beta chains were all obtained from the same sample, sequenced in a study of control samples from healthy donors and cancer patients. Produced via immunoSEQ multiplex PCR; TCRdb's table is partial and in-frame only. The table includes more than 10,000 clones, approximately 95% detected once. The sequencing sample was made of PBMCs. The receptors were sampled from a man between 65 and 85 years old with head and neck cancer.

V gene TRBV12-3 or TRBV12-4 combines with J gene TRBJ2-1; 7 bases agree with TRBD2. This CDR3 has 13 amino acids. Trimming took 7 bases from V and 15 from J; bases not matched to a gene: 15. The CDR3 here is CASTLSGQGGRFF. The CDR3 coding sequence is TGTGCCAGCACCCTATCGGGCCAGGGCGGGAGGTTCTTC.

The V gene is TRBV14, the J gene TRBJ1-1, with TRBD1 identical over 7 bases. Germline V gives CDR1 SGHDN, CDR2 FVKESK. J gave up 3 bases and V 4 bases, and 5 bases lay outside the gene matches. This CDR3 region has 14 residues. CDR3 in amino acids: CASSLTGVDTEAFF. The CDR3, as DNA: TGTGCCAGCAGCCTCACAGGGGTTGACACTGAAGCTTTCTTT.

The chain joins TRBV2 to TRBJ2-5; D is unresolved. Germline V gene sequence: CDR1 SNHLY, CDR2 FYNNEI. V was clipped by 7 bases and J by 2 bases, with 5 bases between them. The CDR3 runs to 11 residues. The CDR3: CASMWQETQYF. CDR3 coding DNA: TGTGCCAGCATGTGGCAAGAGACCCAGTACTTC.